The 12 T cell receptor beta chains listed next were all sequenced from one sample in a study of OX40 agonist ivuxolimab in advanced cancers. Only in-frame clones appear in the TCRdb table, and some are missing; sequencing was by immunoSEQ multiplex PCR. Among 60,000 to 85,000 clones listed, around 94% were seen once. Sample: CD4+ or CD8+ T cells sorted from blood, taken in a trial of the OX40 agonist ivuxolimab. All receptors come from an adult with an advanced solid tumor such as melanoma, head and neck, liver or kidney cancer.

This clone occurred a few times. The rearrangement joins TRBV4-1 to TRBJ2-7; D gene unclear. Germline CDR1 MGHRA, CDR2 YSYEKL. V was shortened by 0 bases and J by 5 bases, with 2 bases between the two germline ends. This CDR3 comprises 11 residues. The CDR3 DNA reads TGCGCCAGCAGCCAAGAACACGAGCAGTACTTC. Encoded protein: CASSQEHEQYF.

The chain has TRBV7-9 and TRBJ1-4; unclear D gene. This CDR3 has 16 amino acids. V lost 1 base and J lost 0, with 9 bases in between. Per the germline V gene, CDR1 is SEHNR and CDR2 is FQNEAQ (reference sequence). CDR3 in DNA: TGTGCCAGCAGCTTAGTTTTCAGCCCAACTAATGAAAAACTGTTTTTT. Amino acid sequence: CASSLVFSPTNEKLFF. Filled out from reference TRBV7-9 and TRBJ1-4, the complete variable domain reads DTGVSQNPRHKITKRGQNVTFRCDPISEHNRLYWYRQTLGQGPEFLTYFQNEAQLEKSRLLSDRFSAERPKGSFSTLEIQRTEQGDSAMYLCASSLVFSPTNEKLFFGSGTQLSVL.

The V and J genes are TRBV2 and TRBJ2-3; a weak D match, TRBD1 (5 bases). The V gene lost 8 bases and the J gene lost 3 bases, with 15 bases spanning the gap. CDR3 length: 14 residues. The germline gives CDR1 SNHLY, CDR2 FYNNEI. The CDR3 nucleotides read TGTGCCAGCTTCCGTCGCAGGGAAACAGATACGCAGTATTTT. The encoded protein is CASFRRRETDTQYF.

This chain uses TRBV4-3 with TRBJ1-2, with D unresolved. Germline V gene sequence: CDR1 LGHNA, CDR2 YSLEER. The CDR3 has 13 residues. Trimming removed 1 base from V and 9 bases from J, with 12 bases in between. The CDR3 reads CASSQGRRQSYTF. CDR3 nucleotides: TGCGCCAGCAGCCAAGGGCGAAGGCAGAGCTACACCTTC.

The chain couples TRBV23-1 to TRBJ2-1, with 8 bases aligning to TRBD2. TRBV23-1 falls under the ORF class, with uncertain function. There are 16 residues in the CDR3. V was pared by 0 bases and J by 4 bases, with 5 bases of the junction left unmatched. The CDR3 spells CASSQSPRGGYNEQFF. The CDR3 coding sequence is TGCGCCAGCAGTCAATCCCCCCGGGGGGGGTACAATGAGCAGTTCTTC.

Written as DNA, the CDR3 is TGTGCCAGCAGCTTGGCTTCCCCTCTAGGGGATGGGGAGCAGTACTTC. The encoded protein is CASSLASPLGDGEQYF. The V and J genes are TRBV5-4 and TRBJ2-7; a weak D match, TRBD1 (5 bases). Germline values: CDR1 SGHNT, CDR2 YYREEE (reference sequence). The CDR3 contains 16 residues. V was trimmed by 0 bases and J by 7 bases, leaving 20 bases between them.

The chain links TRBV21-1 to TRBJ1-1. TRBV21-1 is reported as a pseudogene. The CDR3 spans 17 residues. The DNA for the CDR3 is TGTGCCAGCAGCAAAAATAGGCTGTCGGGTTTAGGAGGGGAAGCTTTCTTT. Its protein is CASSKNRLSGLGGEAFF.

The chain couples TRBV4-3 to TRBJ2-6; D ambiguous. CDR3 length equals 14 residues. Per germline, CDR1 LGHNA and CDR2 YSLEER. V gave up 7 bases and J gave up 1 base, with 8 bases separating them. The CDR3 region is CASTVQSGANVLTF. The CDR3 nucleotides are TGCGCCAGCACCGTCCAGTCTGGGGCCAACGTCCTGACTTTC.

The genes are TRBV5-1 and TRBJ2-3; 7 bases map to TRBD2. CDR1 SGHRS and CDR2 YFSETQ come from the germline V gene. The CDR3 sequence is 16 residues long. V lost 0 bases and J lost 6; bases outside the gene matches: 10. The CDR3 sequence: CASSLDGGSLLDTQYF. The DNA for the CDR3 is TGCGCCAGCAGCTTGGACGGCGGGAGCCTGTTGGATACGCAGTATTTT.

This clone occurred once. This chain links TRBV4-3 with TRBJ2-2; a possible D gene is TRBD2 (6 bases). The germline CDR1 and CDR2 sequences are LGHNA and YSLEER. Trimming stripped 2 bases from V and 6 bases from J, with 25 bases between. This CDR3 is built from 19 residues. This chain's CDR3 is CASSQTPSGRWGRAGELFF. The DNA of the CDR3 is TGCGCCAGCAGCCAAACTCCCTCGGGGAGGTGGGGTCGGGCCGGGGAGCTGTTTTTT.

The chain carries TRBV2 and TRBJ2-3; 10 bases map to TRBD1. The CDR3 contains 15 residues. Trimming at V came to 0 bases and at J to 3 bases, leaving 0 bases not matched to a gene. Germline-derived CDR1 and CDR2 are SNHLY and FYNNEI. CDR3 amino acids: CASSEADRGTDTQYF. The CDR3 DNA reads TGTGCCAGCAGTGAAGCGGACAGGGGGACAGATACGCAGTATTTT.

V is TRBV19 and J is TRBJ2-7; D not resolved. Germline lookup yields CDR1 LNHDA and CDR2 SQIVND (reference sequence). The germline V and J ends were trimmed by 8 bases and 6 bases, with 17 bases remaining between them. The CDR3 extends over 13 amino acids. CDR3: CASWAAPSTEQYF. As DNA, the CDR3 is TGTGCCAGTTGGGCCGCCCCATCCACCGAGCAGTACTTC.